These 7 T cell receptor beta chains were all obtained from the same sample, sequenced in a study of blood T cell repertoires in COVID-19. Sequenced by immunoSEQ multiplex PCR; TCRdb stores in-frame clones only, minus some. The table has 250,000 to 350,000 clones, around four fifths seen once. The sequencing sample was made of peripheral blood. The receptors come from a woman aged 50 to 60 with active or convalescent COVID-19.

V is TRBV9 and J is TRBJ1-3; D unresolved. The CDR3 has 16 amino acids. The V gene's germline CDR1 is SGDLS and CDR2 YYNGEE. V dropped 0 bases and J dropped 0 bases, with 10 bases sitting between them. The CDR3 nucleotides read TGTGCCAGCAGCGTAGGCGTCGAATTCTCTGGAAACACCATATATTTT. Translation: CASSVGVEFSGNTIYF.

The rearrangement links TRBV9 to TRBJ2-5, with 8 positions matching TRBD2. CDR1 and CDR2 (germline): SGDLS, YYNGEE. The trim removed 3 bases at V and 3 bases at J, leaving 7 bases unmatched. The CDR3 extends over 15 amino acids. Here the CDR3 DNA reads TGTGCCAGCAGCGCAGGCGGGAGGAGCGAAGAGACCCAGTACTTC. This sequence encodes CASSAGGRSEETQYF.

The CDR3 DNA reads TGTGCCAGCAGAGCCTCCGGACTTCGGGAAGCTTTCTTT. Protein: CASRASGLREAFF. The chain couples TRBV6-5 to TRBJ1-1; D gene unclear. CDR3 size: 13 residues. Trimming took off 6 bases at V and 8 bases at J, with 16 bases between the two ends. Germline V CDR1 and CDR2: MNHEY, SVGAGI.

V usage is TRBV18 and J usage is TRBJ2-7; D might be TRBD2 (6 bases). The CDR3 has 15 amino acids. Germline V CDR1 and CDR2: KGHSH, LQKENI. Trimming removed 2 bases at V and 4 bases at J, with 15 bases between. This chain's CDR3 is CASSPRGLLQYEQYF. DNA for the CDR3: TGTGCCAGCTCACCAAGGGGACTCCTACAGTACGAGCAGTACTTC.

The chain recombines TRBV11-3 with TRBJ2-5; 9 positions agree with TRBD1. V lost 5 bases and J lost 1; bases outside the gene matches: 8. Germline V gene data show CDR1 as SGHNT and CDR2 as YENEEA. This CDR3 is built from 16 residues. The CDR3 DNA follows: TGTGCCAGCAGCCTGGGACAGGGACCCGGCCAAGAGACCCAGTACTTC. Translated: CASSLGQGPGQETQYF.

The genes are TRBV20-1 and TRBJ1-6; D remains unclear. From germline, CDR1 is DFQATT and CDR2 SNEGSKA (reference sequence). Deletions cut 3 bases from V and 7 bases from J, with 13 bases between. The CDR3 totals 14 residues. The CDR3 spells CSASRRLGNSPLHF. The CDR3 region has the DNA TGCAGTGCTAGTCGCAGGTTGGGCAATTCACCCCTCCACTTT.

The chain joins TRBV21-1 to TRBJ1-4; the table calls TRBD1, which could not be checked here. TRBV21-1 is marked as a pseudogene. This CDR3 is built from 17 residues. The CDR3 DNA reads TGTGCCAGCAGCAAAGGGGCAGGGGGGATACACAATGAAAAACTGTTTTTT. Translating it yields CASSKGAGGIHNEKLFF.